A single sample gave rise to the 20 T cell receptor beta chains below, sequenced in a study of TIL therapy for anti-PD-1-resistant metastatic lung cancer. Time point described: pre-treatment sample, taken before nivolumab and TIL therapy. Tumor tissue came from excised metastases, mostly pleural nodules or supraclavicular lymph nodes. The immunoSEQ assay was v3. Profiled with immunoSEQ multiplex PCR; TCRdb holds only in-frame clones, not every one. Among approximately 97,000 clones listed, 50% to 70% were seen once. The sequencing used tumor tissue, collected at baseline. These receptors were obtained from a person aged 25 to 80 with non-small cell lung cancer.

This chain joins TRBV4-2 and TRBJ2-7; TRBD2 agrees at 13 bases. Looked up from germline, CDR1 is LGHNA and CDR2 is YNFKEQ. V lost 3 bases and J lost 3; bases outside the gene matches: 2. The CDR3 length is 15 residues. CDR3 in DNA: TGTGCCAGCAGCCAGGGGACTAGCGGGGTCTACGAGCAGTACTTC. Protein: CASSQGTSGVYEQYF.

This clone appeared a single time. This chain links TRBV6-5 with TRBJ2-5; D is perhaps TRBD1 (5 bases). CDR1 and CDR2 (germline): MNHEY, SVGAGI. V shed 0 bases and J shed 5 bases, with 7 bases lying between them. This CDR3 is 13 amino acids long. The CDR3 here is CASSYSSGETQYF. CDR3 in DNA: TGTGCCAGCAGTTACTCTTCAGGGGAGACCCAGTACTTC.

This sequence joins TRBV18 and TRBJ1-5, with 9 nucleotides matching TRBD1. This CDR3 is built from 15 residues. Trimming at V came to 0 bases and at J to 7 bases, leaving 4 bases not matched to a gene. Germline V gene data show CDR1 as KGHSH and CDR2 as LQKENI. In nucleotides, the CDR3 is TGTGCCAGCTCACCACCGGGACAGGGAGGCCAGCCCCAGCATTTT. Translated: CASSPPGQGGQPQHF.

The chain couples TRBV4-1 to TRBJ2-1, with 14 nucleotides matching TRBD2. The ends lost 0 bases at V and 8 bases at J; junction bases unmatched: 15. Germline loops: CDR1 MGHRA, CDR2 YSYEKL. CDR3 length: 20 amino acids. CDR3 bases: TGCGCCAGCAGCCAAGATATTGGACTAGCGGGAGGCGTTGGGGAGGATGAGCAGTTCTTC. This codes for CASSQDIGLAGGVGEDEQFF.

This clone showed up just once. V gene TRBV5-1 combines with J gene TRBJ1-1; no reliable D call. There are 14 residues in the CDR3. V shed 3 bases and J shed 1 base, with 10 bases lying between them. Germline assignment: CDR1 SGHRS and CDR2 YFSETQ. The CDR3 sequence: CASSSTGWNTEAFF. The CDR3 DNA sequence: TGCGCCAGCAGCTCGACGGGGTGGAACACTGAAGCTTTCTTT.

J is TRBJ1-5 and V is TRBV18, with D perhaps TRBD1 (6 bases). The V and J ends lost 5 bases and 6 bases respectively, with 14 bases between them. Looked up from germline, CDR1 is KGHSH and CDR2 is LQKENI. The CDR3 loop spans 14 amino acids. Written as DNA, the CDR3 is TGTGCCAGCTCAGTGAATACAGGGCGTCAGCCCCAGCATTTT. This gives the protein CASSVNTGRQPQHF.

The chain carries TRBV9 and TRBJ1-6; D might be TRBD1 (5 bases). Germline V gives CDR1 SGDLS, CDR2 YYNGEE. The CDR3 sequence is 16 residues long. The V and J ends lost 0 bases and 8 bases respectively, with 15 bases between them. CDR3 sequence (DNA): TGTGCCAGCAGCGTAGGGGGCTCCATAGAGGATTCACCCCTCCACTTT. This sequence encodes CASSVGGSIEDSPLHF.

The genes are TRBV14 and TRBJ2-1; D is uncertain. The germline V gene encodes CDR1 SGHDN and CDR2 FVKESK. V gave up 1 base and J gave up 5 bases, with 12 bases separating them. CDR3 size: 15 residues. The CDR3 bases are TGTGCCAGCAGCCAAGTTGGTTTAGCTGACAATGAGCAGTTCTTC. Translation gives CASSQVGLADNEQFF. Full variable domain (missing parts from reference TRBV14 and TRBJ2-1): EAGVTQFPSHSVIEKGQTVTLRCDPISGHDNLYWYRRVMGKEIKFLLHFVKESKQDESGMPNNRFLAERTGGTYSTLKVQPAELEDSGVYFCASSQVGLADNEQFFGPGTRLTVL.

The rearrangement uses TRBV4-1 and TRBJ1-1; D uncertain. There are 13 residues in the CDR3. Germline V gives CDR1 MGHRA, CDR2 YSYEKL. V shed 4 bases and J shed 0 bases, with 6 bases lying between them. The CDR3 DNA reads as TGCGCCAGCAGCCCGACGCTGAACACTGAAGCTTTCTTT. Protein product: CASSPTLNTEAFF.

The chain carries TRBV3-1 (or the pseudogene TRBV3-2) and TRBJ2-2; D tentatively reads TRBD1 or TRBD2 (6 bases each). V was shortened by 5 bases and J by 7 bases, with 11 bases between the two germline ends. Germline-derived CDR1 and CDR2 are LGHDT and YNNKEL (reference sequence). The CDR3 runs to 13 residues. For the CDR3, the DNA is TGTGCCAGCAGCGCGGAGGGGGGCGGGGAGCTGTTTTTT. Protein product: CASSAEGGGELFF.

This clone was picked up one time. The chain carries TRBV12-3 or TRBV12-4 and TRBJ2-5; D not resolved. The CDR3 has 13 amino acids. V dropped 7 bases and J dropped 1 base, with 10 bases sitting between them. In DNA, the CDR3 is TGTGCCAGCACCCGCAGGACCCAAGAGACCCAGTACTTC. Translated: CASTRRTQETQYF.

The chain is built from TRBV6-5 and TRBJ1-5; 8 nucleotides align to TRBD1. Germline lookup yields CDR1 MNHEY and CDR2 SVGAGI. There are 15 residues in the CDR3. With V trimmed by 6 bases and J by 0 bases, 4 bases remained unmatched. The CDR3 here is CASRPGTGSNQPQHF. DNA of the CDR3: TGTGCCAGCAGGCCTGGGACAGGTAGCAATCAGCCCCAGCATTTT.

This sequence joins TRBV6-2 or TRBV6-3 and TRBJ1-4, with 10 positions matching TRBD1. The CDR3 covers 15 residues. The V gene's germline CDR1 is MNHEY and CDR2 SVGEGT. The J segment lost 5 bases and the V segment lost 5 bases, leaving 5 bases of the junction unmatched. The DNA for the CDR3 is TGTGCCAGCAGTGCCCCGGGACAGGGGAATGAAAAACTGTTTTTT. It encodes CASSAPGQGNEKLFF.

This clone was detected only once. The CDR3 coding sequence is TGCGCCAGCAGCCAAGGGGGCAGGATACTCCAAGAGACCCAGTACTTC. Residues: CASSQGGRILQETQYF. This chain links TRBV4-3 with TRBJ2-5; tentative D call: TRBD1 (5 bases). Trimming removed 1 base from V and 1 base from J, with 13 bases in between. CDR1 LGHNA and CDR2 YSLEER come from the germline V gene. The CDR3 is 16 amino acids.

The V gene is TRBV6-5, the J gene TRBJ2-7, with a weak D call TRBD1 (5 bases). The V and J ends lost 9 bases and 1 base respectively, with 7 bases between them. This CDR3 region has 11 residues. Germline assignment: CDR1 MNHEY and CDR2 SVGAGI. CDR3 nucleotide sequence: TGTGCCAGTAGGGGATCCTACGAGCAGTACTTC. This gives the protein CASRGSYEQYF.

This sequence joins TRBV4-3 and TRBJ2-3; D may match TRBD1 or TRBD2 (5 bases each). Trimming cost V 0 bases and J 0 bases, with 10 bases left between them. The CDR3 totals 16 residues. The germline gives CDR1 LGHNA, CDR2 YSLEER. CDR3 in amino acids: CASSQDRGPSTDTQYF. The DNA of the CDR3 is TGCGCCAGCAGCCAAGATCGGGGCCCTAGCACAGATACGCAGTATTTT.

The rearrangement uses TRBV6-2 or TRBV6-3 and TRBJ2-7; no clear D. From germline, CDR1 is MNHEY and CDR2 SVGEGT. Between the trimmed V and J ends, which lost 5 bases and 3 bases, there was a span of 5 bases. The CDR3 extends over 11 amino acids. For the CDR3, the DNA is TGTGCCAGCAGTGACATCTACGAGCAGTACTTC. Translation gives CASSDIYEQYF.

The chain carries TRBV18 and TRBJ1-2; D is unresolved. The CDR3 is 12 residues long. Looked up from germline, CDR1 is KGHSH and CDR2 is LQKENI. Trimming shortened V by 1 base and J by 3 bases, and 3 bases separated the two germline ends. The CDR3 DNA sequence: TGTGCCAGCTCACCACGTGACTATGGCTACACCTTC. This translates into CASSPRDYGYTF.

This clone is a singleton in its sample. The chain links TRBV18 to TRBJ2-7; D remains ambiguous. Germline V gene data show CDR1 as KGHSH and CDR2 as LQKENI. V lost 6 bases to trimming and J lost 1 base, with 10 bases between them. The CDR3 sequence is 13 residues long. The CDR3 nucleotides are TGTGCCAGCTCTGCGGCCTCTTCCTACGAGCAGTACTTC. Translating gives CASSAASSYEQYF.

This clone was observed a handful of times. The gene calls are TRBV7-2 and TRBJ2-7, with 9 bases fitting TRBD2. V shed 3 bases and J 5 bases; nucleotides not matched to a gene: 11. The germline gives CDR1 SGHTA, CDR2 FQGNSA. The CDR3 runs 16 residues. The CDR3 coding sequence is TGTGCCAGCAGCTTCGCGGCGCGCGGGGGGGGGAACGAGCAGTACTTC. Encoded protein: CASSFAARGGGNEQYF.